What follows is one TCR beta chain and its context. At one end, the junction sequence differs from germline, possibly due to a read error. This entry is derived from a study of T cells after yellow fever vaccination. TCRdb re-called the 5' RACE reads with MiXCR, one entry per CDR3 protein. The data hold a few hundred thousand distinct CDR3 sequences, with 15% to 20% observed a single time. Sequencing used PBMCs, obtained 15 days after the yellow fever booster vaccination. The source is a man aged 25 to 40 who received the YFV17D yellow fever vaccine.

The CDR3 region has the DNA TGTGCCAGCAGCTTGTTCGCGAAGACCGGGGAGCTGTTTTTT. This sequence encodes CASSLFAKTGELFF. V gene TRBV5-4 combines with J gene TRBJ2-2; D call uncertain. This CDR3 has 14 amino acids. CDR1 and CDR2 (germline): SGHNT, YYREEE (reference sequence).